The clone carrying this T cell receptor beta chain has only a few counts. Its antigen remains unidentified. Each CDR3 protein is one row after TCRdb ran MiXCR on the reads. The table lists 700,000 to 850,000 distinct CDR3 sequences, approximately 32% of them singletons. Looked up from germline, CDR1 is MNHEY and CDR2 is SVGAGI. The CDR3 extends over 15 amino acids. V was clipped by 0 bases and J by 14 bases; unmatched bases: 5. This sample was taken from a study of T cell repertoires in cytomegalovirus infection. The clonotype was recovered from a human donor in good health (CMV status not recorded). Some clones in this sample may be carry-over from other donors' samples. The chain joins TRBV6-5 to TRBJ1-6; TRBD1 agrees at 12 bases. The sample in question was cultured CD8+ T cells from PBMCs, obtained from culture after CMV antigen stimulation. CDR3 coding DNA: TGTGCCAGCAGTTACTCTGCGGGACAGGGGGCTTCCCTCCACTTT. Translating gives CASSYSAGQGASLHF.